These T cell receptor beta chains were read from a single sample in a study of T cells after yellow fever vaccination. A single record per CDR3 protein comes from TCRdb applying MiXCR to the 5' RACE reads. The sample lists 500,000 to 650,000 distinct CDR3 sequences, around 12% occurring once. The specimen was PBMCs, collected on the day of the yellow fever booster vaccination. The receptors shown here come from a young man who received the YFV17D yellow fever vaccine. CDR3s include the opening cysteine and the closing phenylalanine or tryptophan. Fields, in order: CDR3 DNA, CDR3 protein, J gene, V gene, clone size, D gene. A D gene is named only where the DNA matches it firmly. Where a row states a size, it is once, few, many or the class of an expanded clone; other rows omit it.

DNA: TGTGCCAGCAGTTTCCGAGAGAGCCAGTACTTC
CDR3: CASSFRESQYF
J: TRBJ2-5
V: TRBV28
size: few
D: NA

DNA: TGTGCCAGCAGCCGATTGGGGGGAGAGACCACAGATACGCAGTATTTT
CDR3: CASSRLGGETTDTQYF
J: TRBJ2-3
V: TRBV7-2
size: many
D: NA

DNA: TGTGCCAGCAGGGTAGGAGGGCGGGGTGAGCAGTACTTC
CDR3: CASRVGGRGEQYF
J: TRBJ2-7
V: TRBV12-3/TRBV12-4
size: NA
D: NA

DNA: TGTGCCAGCAGCTTAAGCGGGCCCCGCGGAGATACGCAGTATTTT
CDR3: CASSLSGPRGDTQYF
J: TRBJ2-3
V: TRBV7-2
size: NA
D: NA

DNA: TGCAGTGCTAGCGCCCGCTCTGGAAACACCATATATTTT
CDR3: CSASARSGNTIYF
J: TRBJ1-3
V: TRBV20-1
size: few
D: NA

DNA: TGCAGCGTACAACTCAACTCTGGGGCCAACGTCCTGACTTTC
CDR3: CSVQLNSGANVLTF
J: TRBJ2-6
V: TRBV29-1
size: few
D: NA

DNA: TGTGCCACCAGTGGGTCGGTTCCCTACGAGCAGTACTTC
CDR3: CATSGSVPYEQYF
J: TRBJ2-7
V: TRBV24-1
size: NA
D: NA

DNA: TGCGCCAGCAGCTTAACTTCTAGGACGAACACCGGGGAGCTGTTTTTT
CDR3: CASSLTSRTNTGELFF
J: TRBJ2-2
V: TRBV5-1
size: NA
D: NA

DNA: TGTGCCAGCAGGAGACGGGACAAGGGATTTGGGCACACTGAAGCTTTCTTT
CDR3: CASRRRDKGFGHTEAFF
J: TRBJ1-1
V: TRBV12-3/TRBV12-4
size: many
D: NA

DNA: TGTGCCAGCAGCCAACGGGGGGGTGAAGAGACCCAGTACTTC
CDR3: CASSQRGGEETQYF
J: TRBJ2-5
V: TRBV6-1
size: few
D: TRBD2

DNA: TGTGCCAGTAGTGCGGGACACTACCAAGAGACCCAGTACTTC
CDR3: CASSAGHYQETQYF
J: TRBJ2-5
V: TRBV19
size: NA
D: NA

DNA: TGCAGTACTAAAGGGACACCTTATGGCTACACCTTC
CDR3: CSTKGTPYGYTF
J: TRBJ1-2
V: TRBV20-1
size: NA
D: NA

DNA: TGTGCCAGCACCCCTCCCGAAGCGGGATGGCAAGAGACCCAGTACTTC
CDR3: CASTPPEAGWQETQYF
J: TRBJ2-5
V: TRBV6-2/TRBV6-3
size: few
D: TRBD2

DNA: TGTGCCAGCAGCCTCGACTTCGGCCGCCCCTACGAGCAGTACTTC
CDR3: CASSLDFGRPYEQYF
J: TRBJ2-7
V: TRBV7-2
size: NA
D: NA

DNA: TGTGCCAGCAGCTCGACTAGCGGGAGGGTCTATGAGCAGTTCTTC
CDR3: CASSSTSGRVYEQFF
J: TRBJ2-1
V: TRBV5-4
size: few
D: TRBD2

DNA: TGTGCCAGCAGCTTTGTAGGGAACAATGAGCAGTTCTTC
CDR3: CASSFVGNNEQFF
J: TRBJ2-1
V: TRBV7-2
size: NA
D: NA

DNA: TGTGCCACCGGTGCCACAGGGAGTAATACGCAGTATTTT
CDR3: CATGATGSNTQYF
J: TRBJ2-3
V: TRBV24-1
size: NA
D: NA

DNA: TGTGCCAGCAGCTTGGAAGCGGGCAGGATGACAGATACGCAGTATTTT
CDR3: CASSLEAGRMTDTQYF
J: TRBJ2-3
V: TRBV5-5
size: NA
D: NA

DNA: TGTGCCAGCTCTACCGGGACTAGCGGGAGGGTCCAAGAAACCCAGTACTTC
CDR3: CASSTGTSGRVQETQYF
J: TRBJ2-5
V: TRBV12-3/TRBV12-4
size: NA
D: TRBD2

DNA: TGTGCCACCAGTCTATCAGGGGCCTACAATGAGCAGTTCTTC
CDR3: CATSLSGAYNEQFF
J: TRBJ2-1
V: TRBV15
size: NA
D: NA

DNA: TGTGCCAGCAGCCTTTACAGGGGCTGGCAGTTCTTC
CDR3: CASSLYRGWQFF
J: TRBJ2-1
V: TRBV12-3/TRBV12-4
size: few
D: TRBD1

DNA: TGTGCCAGCAGAAGGACAGCGAACACCGGGGAGCTGTCTTTT
CDR3: CASRRTANTGELSF
J: TRBJ2-2
V: TRBV6-1
size: NA
D: NA

DNA: TGTGCCAGCAGTCTTCGACAGGGTGCTTACACCGGGGAGCTGTTTTTT
CDR3: CASSLRQGAYTGELFF
J: TRBJ2-2
V: TRBV11-2
size: NA
D: TRBD1

DNA: TGTGCCAGCAGCCCAGCCGCGGATTTCTTTAATGAGCAGTTCTTC
CDR3: CASSPAADFFNEQFF
J: TRBJ2-1
V: TRBV3-1
size: NA
D: NA

DNA: TGTGCCAGCTCACCACCGAGACTAGCGGGGGCTGGGATCTTC
CDR3: CASSPPRLAGAGIF
J: TRBJ2-1
V: TRBV18
size: NA
D: TRBD2

DNA: TGTGCCAGCTCACCGACAGATTATGAGCAGTTCTTC
CDR3: CASSPTDYEQFF
J: TRBJ2-1
V: TRBV18
size: NA
D: NA